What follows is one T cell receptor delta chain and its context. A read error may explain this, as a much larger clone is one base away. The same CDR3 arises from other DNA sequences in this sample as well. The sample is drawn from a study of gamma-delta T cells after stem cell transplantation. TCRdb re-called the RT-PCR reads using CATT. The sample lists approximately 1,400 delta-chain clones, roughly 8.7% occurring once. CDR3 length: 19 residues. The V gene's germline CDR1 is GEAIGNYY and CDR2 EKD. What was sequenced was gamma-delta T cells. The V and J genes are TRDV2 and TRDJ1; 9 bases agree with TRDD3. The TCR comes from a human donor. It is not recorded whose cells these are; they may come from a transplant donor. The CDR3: CACDTVTGGPHPYTDKLIF. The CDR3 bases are TGTGCCTGTGACACCGTTACTGGGGGACCTCACCCGTACACCGACAAACTCATCTTT.